This T cell receptor (beta chain) is from a study of graft-versus-host responses after intestinal transplantation. Overall study context: Anti-thymocyte globulin induction, then tacrolimus and steroids for about three years, went to all recipients. Findings and limits, study-wide: Early after transplant, HvG declines were associated with peak levels of circulating GvH clones.

The repertoire was sequenced with immunoSEQ multiplex PCR; TCRdb's copy has only in-frame clones and lacks some. The table records over 100,000 clones, more than 85% of them present only once. With respect to this clone: The antigen remains unidentified.

The CDR3 contains 14 residues. Trimming cost V 0 bases and J 2 bases, with 8 bases left between them. Germline V lookup: CDR1 MNHEY, CDR2 SVGAGI. The receptor comes from a human donor who was the organ donor for an intestinal transplant. This material consisted of unstimulated CD8+ T cells sorted from spleen or lymph node cells, taken before transplant. J is TRBJ2-7 and V is TRBV6-5; D not resolved. The CDR3 reads CASSYSAPPYEQYF. The CDR3 coding sequence is TGTGCCAGCAGTTACTCGGCACCCCCCTACGAGCAGTACTTC.